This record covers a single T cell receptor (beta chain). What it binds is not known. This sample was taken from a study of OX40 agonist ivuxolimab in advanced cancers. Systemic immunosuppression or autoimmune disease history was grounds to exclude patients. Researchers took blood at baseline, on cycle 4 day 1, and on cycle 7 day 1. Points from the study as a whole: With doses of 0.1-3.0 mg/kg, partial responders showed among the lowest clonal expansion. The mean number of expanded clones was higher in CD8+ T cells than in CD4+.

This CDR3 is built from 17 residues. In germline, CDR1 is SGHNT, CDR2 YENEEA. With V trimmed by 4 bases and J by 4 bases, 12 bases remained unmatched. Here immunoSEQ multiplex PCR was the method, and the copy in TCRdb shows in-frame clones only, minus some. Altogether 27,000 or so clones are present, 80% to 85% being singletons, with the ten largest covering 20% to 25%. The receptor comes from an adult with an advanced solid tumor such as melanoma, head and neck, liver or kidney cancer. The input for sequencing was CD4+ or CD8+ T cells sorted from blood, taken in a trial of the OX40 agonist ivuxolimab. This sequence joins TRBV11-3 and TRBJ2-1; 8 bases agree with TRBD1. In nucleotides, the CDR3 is TGTGCCAGCAGCTCCCGGACAGGGTCAGGAGGTTACAATGAGCAGTTCTTC. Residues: CASSSRTGSGGYNEQFF.